The 26 T cell receptor beta chains below come from one sample, sequenced in a study of shared clonotypes between healthy human individuals. The protocol was immunoSEQ multiplex PCR, while the TCRdb copy is restricted to in-frame clones and leaves out a portion. This table has about 600,000 clones, 95% appearing once. Positive CCR7 selection of CD45RO-negative cells yielded the naive CD8 cells, and terminally differentiated effector memory CD45RA+ cells were excluded. Sequencing was done on a sample of naive CD8+ T cells sorted from blood. The source is a woman in her twenties or thirties in good health.

The rearrangement joins TRBV2 to TRBJ2-7, with TRBD2 matching over 11 bases. This CDR3 region has 17 residues. Germline V gene lookup returns CDR1 SNHLY and CDR2 FYNNEI. The trim removed 5 bases at V and 5 bases at J, leaving 14 bases unmatched. The CDR3 coding sequence is TGTGCCAGCAGTAGCGACCTCCAACTAGCGGGAGTCAACGAGCAGTACTTC. Residues: CASSSDLQLAGVNEQYF.

The chain has TRBV9 and TRBJ2-1, with TRBD2 matching over 14 bases. Trimming removed 1 base from V and 7 bases from J; junction bases left unmatched: 10. The CDR3 extends over 18 amino acids. CDR1 is SGDLS and CDR2 is YYNGEE in the germline V gene. The CDR3 loop is CASSVSWGLAGVENEQFF. The DNA of the CDR3 is TGTGCCAGCAGCGTATCTTGGGGACTAGCGGGAGTTGAAAATGAGCAGTTCTTC.

The chain joins TRBV5-6 to TRBJ2-7; D is uncertain. CDR1 is SGHDT and CDR2 is YYEEEE in the germline V gene. V lost 2 bases and J 2 bases, leaving 8 bases between the germline ends. This CDR3 is built from 13 residues. CDR3 coding DNA: TGTGCCAGCAGCTTTTCTCTGACCTACGAGCAGTACTTC. It translates to CASSFSLTYEQYF.

The genes are TRBV7-9 and TRBJ2-7, with D perhaps matching TRBD1 (6 bases). Germline values: CDR1 SEHNR, CDR2 FQNEAQ (reference sequence). V was clipped by 4 bases and J by 3 bases, with 13 bases between them. The CDR3 is 14 residues long. Here the CDR3 reads CASSSDWGLYEQYF. The CDR3, as DNA: TGTGCCAGCAGCTCCGACTGGGGGCTCTACGAGCAGTACTTC. Supplemented by reference TRBV7-9 and TRBJ2-7, the full variable domain reads DTGVSQNPRHKITKRGQNVTFRCDPISEHNRLYWYRQTLGQGPEFLTYFQNEAQLEKSRLLSDRFSAERPKGSFSTLEIQRTEQGDSAMYLCASSSDWGLYEQYFGPGTRLTVT.

The chain links TRBV5-8 to TRBJ2-7; 11 bases agree with TRBD2. This CDR3 contains 15 residues. V lost 3 bases, J lost 5 bases, and 7 bases stayed unmatched. The germline V gene has CDR1 SGHTS and CDR2 YDEGEE. CDR3 bases: TGTGCCAGCAGCTGGGGACTAGCGGACCGCGACGAGCAGTACTTC. It encodes CASSWGLADRDEQYF.

The rearrangement joins TRBV15 to TRBJ2-3, with 13 bases that match TRBD2. CDR1 and CDR2 from the germline V gene are LNHNV and YYDKDF (reference sequence). The CDR3 has 21 residues. V was clipped by 2 bases and J by 1 base; unmatched bases: 15. CDR3 DNA: TGTGCCACCAGCAGATCCCTCCTGGTAACTAGCGGGAGGGCTGGCACAGATACGCAGTATTTT. Its protein product is CATSRSLLVTSGRAGTDTQYF.

The chain joins TRBV19 to TRBJ2-7; 7 bases fit TRBD1. The V gene end was trimmed by 4 bases and the J gene end by 3 bases; junction bases not matched to a gene: 6. CDR3 size: 14 residues. CDR1 LNHDA and CDR2 SQIVND come from the germline V gene (reference sequence). The CDR3 DNA sequence: TGTGCCAGTAGTACTCAGACAGGGATCTACGAGCAGTACTTC. This gives the protein CASSTQTGIYEQYF.

V is TRBV9 and J is TRBJ2-7, with D perhaps matching TRBD2 (5 bases). Germline V gene data show CDR1 as SGDLS and CDR2 as YYNGEE. The CDR3 is 13 residues long. V lost 3 bases to trimming and J lost 2 bases, with 9 bases between them. CDR3 amino acids: CASSGGQPYEQYF. CDR3 bases: TGTGCCAGCAGCGGAGGGCAACCCTACGAGCAGTACTTC.

V and J are TRBV7-9 and TRBJ2-5, with 8 bases lining up with TRBD1. The trim removed 1 base at V and 9 bases at J, leaving 7 bases unmatched. This CDR3 comprises 14 residues. Germline V lookup: CDR1 SEHNR, CDR2 FQNEAQ (reference sequence). This chain's CDR3 is CASSLDSGGVPQYF. CDR3 nucleotide sequence: TGTGCCAGCAGCTTAGATTCAGGGGGCGTCCCCCAGTACTTC.

This clone was seen a handful of times. J is TRBJ1-5 and V is TRBV30, with D perhaps TRBD1 (5 bases). V was clipped by 5 bases and J by 6 bases, with 14 bases between them. CDR1 is GTSNPN, CDR2 SVGIG, per germline (reference sequence). The CDR3 consists of 13 residues. The CDR3, as DNA: TGTGCCTGGCCCCGAGGGGAAGGTCAGCCCCAGCATTTT. The encoded protein is CAWPRGEGQPQHF. Using reference TRBV30 and TRBJ1-5 for the parts outside the CDR3, the full variable domain is SQTIHQWPATLVQPVGSPLSLECTVEGTSNPNLYWYRQAAGRGLQLLFYSVGIGQISSEVPQNLSASRPQDRQFILSSKKLLLSDSGFYLCAWPRGEGQPQHFGDGTRLSIL.

V usage is TRBV27 and J usage is TRBJ2-1, with 7 bases aligning to TRBD1. The V gene's germline CDR1 is MNHEY and CDR2 SMNVEV (reference sequence). The CDR3 has 16 amino acids. Trimming took 4 bases from V and 4 from J; bases not matched to a gene: 10. The CDR3 DNA reads TGTGCCAGCAGTTCTCTTCCGGGACAGAAATACAATGAGCAGTTCTTC. It is translated as CASSSLPGQKYNEQFF.

The V call is TRBV27, the J call TRBJ1-5, with TRBD1 matching 9 bases. The V segment lost 3 bases and the J segment 7 bases; nucleotides outside the gene matches: 13. The CDR3 contains 17 residues. The V gene's germline CDR1 is MNHEY and CDR2 SMNVEV (reference sequence). The CDR3 spells CASSLFRGQGQGQPQHF. DNA of the CDR3: TGTGCCAGCAGTTTGTTTAGGGGACAGGGACAAGGGCAGCCCCAGCATTTT.

V and J are TRBV19 and TRBJ2-5, with TRBD1 matching over 7 bases. The CDR3 contains 14 residues. Germline V gene sequence: CDR1 LNHDA, CDR2 SQIVND (reference sequence). The ends lost 7 bases at V and 3 bases at J; junction bases unmatched: 8. The CDR3 DNA follows: TGTGCCAGTACGACGACAGGGCCTGAAGAGACCCAGTACTTC. The encoded protein is CASTTTGPEETQYF.

The gene calls are TRBV27 and TRBJ2-7, with a weak D call TRBD1 (6 bases). Trimming pared 7 bases from V and 5 bases from J, leaving 15 bases between. The CDR3 is made up of 13 amino acids. The germline gives CDR1 MNHEY, CDR2 SMNVEV (reference sequence). The CDR3 sequence is CASTSDRTHEQYF. The CDR3 coding sequence is TGTGCCAGCACCTCTGACAGGACCCACGAGCAGTACTTC.

The V and J genes are TRBV4-1 and TRBJ2-2; D is uncertain. Germline lookup yields CDR1 MGHRA and CDR2 YSYEKL. CDR3 length: 15 amino acids. V gave up 4 bases and J gave up 2 bases, with 11 bases separating them. The CDR3 nucleotides are TGCGCCAGCAGCCCATCCAGTCTAAACACCGGGGAGCTGTTTTTT. It encodes CASSPSSLNTGELFF.

CDR3 region: CSVEGQGDPDTQYF. DNA for the CDR3: TGCAGCGTTGAAGGTCAGGGAGACCCAGATACGCAGTATTTT. V is TRBV29-1 and J is TRBJ2-3; D possibly matches TRBD1 or TRBD2 (5 bases each). V was cut by 1 base and J by 4 bases, with 12 bases left in between. This CDR3 has 14 amino acids. The germline CDR1 and CDR2 sequences are SQVTM and ANQGSEA.

In DNA, the CDR3 is TGTGCCAGCAGCGACAGGTTTCAAGAGACCCAGTACTTC. This translates into CASSDRFQETQYF. The rearrangement links TRBV28 to TRBJ2-5, with a weak D call TRBD1 (6 bases). The V end lost 6 bases, the J end lost 2 bases, and 10 bases lay between the germline ends. Germline CDR1 and CDR2: MDHEN and SYDVKM. The CDR3 is made up of 13 amino acids.

This chain joins TRBV14 and TRBJ2-5; 8 bases line up with TRBD2. Germline V gives CDR1 SGHDN, CDR2 FVKESK. This CDR3 contains 17 residues. V dropped 0 bases and J dropped 4; count of bases not matched to a gene: 10. CDR3 sequence: CASSQEVSGRARETQYF. The DNA for the CDR3 is TGTGCCAGCAGCCAAGAGGTATCCGGGAGGGCCCGAGAGACCCAGTACTTC. Complete variable domain (other parts from reference TRBV14 and TRBJ2-5): EAGVTQFPSHSVIEKGQTVTLRCDPISGHDNLYWYRRVMGKEIKFLLHFVKESKQDESGMPNNRFLAERTGGTYSTLKVQPAELEDSGVYFCASSQEVSGRARETQYFGPGTRLLVL.

The V call is TRBV6-1, the J call TRBJ1-1, with 7 bases aligning to TRBD1. The CDR3 consists of 11 residues. V dropped 6 bases and J dropped 8; count of bases not matched to a gene: 3. Per germline, CDR1 MNHNS and CDR2 SASEGT. The CDR3 here is CASREGAEAFF. The DNA of the CDR3 is TGTGCCAGCAGGGAGGGGGCAGAAGCTTTCTTT.

This clone was recorded only once. The rearrangement uses TRBV27 and TRBJ2-2; TRBD2 might be the D (6 bases). Germline V gene sequence: CDR1 MNHEY, CDR2 SMNVEV (reference sequence). The V gene lost 3 bases and the J gene lost 1 base, with 12 bases spanning the gap. The CDR3 extends over 16 amino acids. This CDR3 is CASSFGPGENTGELFF. For the CDR3, the DNA is TGTGCCAGCAGTTTCGGTCCGGGAGAGAACACCGGGGAGCTGTTTTTT.

The rearrangement uses TRBV7-9 and TRBJ2-2; D perhaps matches TRBD1 (6 bases). Germline values: CDR1 SEHNR, CDR2 FQNEAQ (reference sequence). V was cut by 2 bases and J by 1 base, with 8 bases left in between. There are 15 residues in the CDR3. CDR3: CASSLMGQNTGELFF. The DNA for the CDR3 is TGTGCCAGCAGCTTAATGGGACAGAACACCGGGGAGCTGTTTTTT.

CDR3 protein: CASSLPDLPLEQYF. The CDR3, as DNA: TGTGCCAGCAGCTTACCTGACTTACCCTTAGAGCAGTACTTC. This sequence joins TRBV13 and TRBJ2-7, with D unresolved. The CDR3 is 14 residues long. The V end was cut by 2 bases, the J end by 7 bases, with 15 bases between. Germline-derived CDR1 and CDR2 are PRHDT and FYEKMQ (reference sequence).

V usage is TRBV19 and J usage is TRBJ2-7, with TRBD1 as a possible D gene (5 bases). The V gene's germline CDR1 is LNHDA and CDR2 SQIVND (reference sequence). The CDR3 is 14 amino acids. The V and J ends lost 3 bases and 0 bases respectively, with 9 bases between them. This CDR3 reads CASSIVDNSYEQYF. The CDR3 nucleotides read TGTGCCAGTAGTATTGTGGACAACTCCTACGAGCAGTACTTC.

J is TRBJ1-4 and V is TRBV13, with 7 bases matching TRBD1. The germline V gene has CDR1 PRHDT and CDR2 FYEKMQ (reference sequence). This CDR3 comprises 16 residues. V was pared by 5 bases and J by 6 bases, with 12 bases of the junction left unmatched. The CDR3 coding sequence is TGTGCCAGCAGCCCCCGCGGGGACAGCGGGGATGAAAAACTGTTTTTT. Amino acids: CASSPRGDSGDEKLFF.

The chain has TRBV19 and TRBJ2-1; no firm D call. The CDR3 has 13 residues. V lost 6 bases, J lost 9 bases, and 15 bases lay in between. Germline lookup yields CDR1 LNHDA and CDR2 SQIVND (reference sequence). The CDR3 DNA reads TGTGCCAGTAGCCTTACCCCAGGCAGTGAGCAGTTCTTC. Translation gives CASSLTPGSEQFF.

This chain uses TRBV28 with TRBJ1-5, with 9 nucleotides matching TRBD1. With 5 bases clipped from V and 7 bases from J, the junction kept 9 bases outside the gene matches. The length of the CDR3 is 15 residues. Germline V CDR1 and CDR2: MDHEN, SYDVKM. The CDR3 DNA reads TGTGCCAGCAGTCTCGGGACAGGGAAGGGACAGCCCCAGCATTTT. Translation: CASSLGTGKGQPQHF.